This is a list of T cell receptor beta chains from one sample in a study of T cells in localized non-small cell lung cancer. Data came from immunoSEQ multiplex PCR; TCRdb stores just in-frame clones and leaves some out. The sample carries approximately 83,000 clones, roughly 93% recorded once. The input for sequencing was PBMCs, taken before any cancer treatment. The receptor set was obtained from a woman between 35 and 75 years old with stage II squamous cell lung carcinoma. CDR3s include the opening cysteine and the closing phenylalanine or tryptophan. The order of the fields is D gene, clone size, V gene, J gene, CDR3 DNA, CDR3 protein. D genes are given only for firm matches. Not all rows give a size; the values are once, few, many and, for expanded clones, a class.

-	-	TRBV6-1	TRBJ1-1	TGTGCCAGCAGTGAAGCCCCGAACACTGAAGCTTTCTTT	CASSEAPNTEAFF
-	-	TRBV5-1	TRBJ1-1	TGCGCCAGCAGCCCTCCAGGGGTCAGGACTGAAGCTTTCTTT	CASSPPGVRTEAFF
-	-	TRBV7-8	TRBJ1-3	TGTGCCAGCAGCTTAGGGTTCCAAAAGACGGGAAACACCATATATTTT	CASSLGFQKTGNTIYF
-	-	TRBV18	TRBJ1-2	TGTGCCAGCTCACCTGACACATTTAACTATGGCTACACCTTC	CASSPDTFNYGYTF
-	-	TRBV10-3	TRBJ1-3	TGTGCCATCAGTGAAGGGGGGCCCCACTCTGGAAACACCATATATTTT	CAISEGGPHSGNTIYF
-	-	TRBV6-1	TRBJ1-1	TGTGCCAGCAGTGAGAGACGGGTGGTCACTGAAGCTTTCTTT	CASSERRVVTEAFF
-	-	TRBV10-3	TRBJ1-2	TGTGCCATCAGGGGCCAGACTGGGACCTATGGCTACACCTTC	CAIRGQTGTYGYTF
TRBD1	-	TRBV6-1	TRBJ2-2	TGTGCCAGCAGCGACAGGGTCTCCGGGGAGCTGTTTTTT	CASSDRVSGELFF
-	-	TRBV10-3	TRBJ1-2	TGTGCCATCAGTGAGGGGCGGCAGTATGGCTACACCTTC	CAISEGRQYGYTF
-	-	TRBV27	TRBJ2-1	TGTGCCAGCACCACCGGGACCTACAATGAGCAGTTCTTC	CASTTGTYNEQFF
-	once	TRBV5-4	TRBJ2-1	TGTGCCAGCAGCTTGCCGGGGTTGGATGAGCAGTTCTTC	CASSLPGLDEQFF
-	once	TRBV6-1	TRBJ1-5	TGTGCCACCCTAGGGTGGTCCAATCAGCCCCAGCATTTT	CATLGWSNQPQHF
-	-	TRBV19	TRBJ2-5	TGTGCCAGTAGTCAAGCGGGTAAAGAGACCCAGTACTTC	CASSQAGKETQYF
-	-	TRBV29-1	TRBJ1-1	TGCAGCGTTTGGGCCCACAACACTGAAGCTTTCTTT	CSVWAHNTEAFF
TRBD2	-	TRBV5-6	TRBJ2-5	TGTGCCAGCAGCCGACTAGCGGGACTCCCCCAAGAGACCCAGTACTTC	CASSRLAGLPQETQYF
-	-	TRBV19	TRBJ2-7	TGTGCCAGTAGTACCTCCCACGGGTCCCAGTACTTC	CASSTSHGSQYF
TRBD1	-	TRBV7-9	TRBJ2-5	TGTGCCAGCAGCGGGAGGACAGGGAACCAAGAGACCCAGTACTTC	CASSGRTGNQETQYF
-	-	TRBV28	TRBJ1-1	TGTGCCAGCAGTTTACAGCTTGAAGCTTTCTTT	CASSLQLEAFF
TRBD1	few	TRBV6-6	TRBJ1-5	TGTGCCAGCAGCCTAGACAGGGAGGATCAGCCCCAGCATTTT	CASSLDREDQPQHF
-	-	TRBV9	TRBJ2-3	TGTGCCAGTGATCAAGGAATAGTCCCACAACATACGCAGTATTTT	CASDQGIVPQHTQYF
TRBD1	-	TRBV4-1	TRBJ1-1	TGCGCCAGCAGGCAACCGGACAGGGGGCACACTGAAGCTTTCTTT	CASRQPDRGHTEAFF
-	-	TRBV29-1	TRBJ2-5	TGCAGCGCCGACCCGGGATCGGGGACCCAGTACTTC	CSADPGSGTQYF
-	-	TRBV19	TRBJ1-4	TGTGCCAGTAGTACCCATGAAAAACTGTTTTTT	CASSTHEKLFF
-	-	TRBV5-4	TRBJ2-5	TGTGCCAGCAGCTCGGAAGGGCGGGGTATTAAAGAGACCCAGTACTTC	CASSSEGRGIKETQYF
-	-	TRBV4-2	TRBJ1-2	TGTGCCAGCAGCCAAGAGGCCGGGCTCCTACAGGATGGCTACACCTTC	CASSQEAGLLQDGYTF
-	-	TRBV27	TRBJ2-1	TGTGCCAGCAGTTTATCCGGTGAGCGGTCGGTGACGCAGTTCTTC	CASSLSGERSVTQFF
TRBD1	-	TRBV6-5	TRBJ1-1	TGTGCCAGCAGTCCGGGGACAGGTCGGGCTTTCTTT	CASSPGTGRAFF